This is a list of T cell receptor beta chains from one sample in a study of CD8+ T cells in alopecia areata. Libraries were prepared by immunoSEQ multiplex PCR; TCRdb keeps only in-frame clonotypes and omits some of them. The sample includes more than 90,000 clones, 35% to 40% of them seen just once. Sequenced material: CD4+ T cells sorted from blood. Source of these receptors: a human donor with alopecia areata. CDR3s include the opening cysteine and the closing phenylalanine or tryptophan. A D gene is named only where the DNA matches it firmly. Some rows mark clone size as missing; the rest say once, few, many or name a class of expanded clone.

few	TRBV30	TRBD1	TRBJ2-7	TGTGCCTGGAGTGTACTGGGACAGGGCGCGCAGTACTTC	CAWSVLGQGAQYF
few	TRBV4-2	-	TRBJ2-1	TGTGCCAGCAGCCAAGATAGCGGAGGGGGGCAGTTCTTC	CASSQDSGGGQFF
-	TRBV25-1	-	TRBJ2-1	TGTGCCAGCAGTGACTGGGGATTCACCCCACAGCCCTACAATGAGCAGTTCTTC	CASSDWGFTPQPYNEQFF
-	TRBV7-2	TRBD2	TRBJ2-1	TGTGCCAGCAGCTTAGGACTAGCGGGAAAGAATGAGCAGTTCTTC	CASSLGLAGKNEQFF
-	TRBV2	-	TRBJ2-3	TGTGCCACCCAACGAGGGAGTGGCACAGATACGCAGTATTTT	CATQRGSGTDTQYF
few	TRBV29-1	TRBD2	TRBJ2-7	TGCAGCGCTTCGGGGGGAGGCGGCTACGAGCAGTACTTC	CSASGGGGYEQYF
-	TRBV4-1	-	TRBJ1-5	TGCGCCAGCAGCCAACCCGGAACGAGGAATCAGCCCCAGCATTTT	CASSQPGTRNQPQHF
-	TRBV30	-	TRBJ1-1	TGTGCCTGGTTATTTATCGCCACTGAAGCTTTCTTT	CAWLFIATEAFF
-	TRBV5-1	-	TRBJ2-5	TGCGCCAGCAGCCCGGACTACCAAGAGACCCAGTACTTC	CASSPDYQETQYF
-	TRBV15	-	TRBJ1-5	TGTGCCACCAGCAGAGGGGCTCAGCCCCAGCATTTT	CATSRGAQPQHF
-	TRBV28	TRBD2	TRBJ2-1	TGTGCCAGCAGCAGAAGACTAGCGGGAAATTACAATGAGCAGTTCTTC	CASSRRLAGNYNEQFF
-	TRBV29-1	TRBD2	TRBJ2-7	TGCAGCGGCGCCCGGGGGGGGCGGGGAGCGGACGAGCAGTACTTC	CSGARGGRGADEQYF
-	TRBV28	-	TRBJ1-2	TGTGCCAGCACCACCGTACCAGCGAGTAACTATGGCTACACCTTC	CASTTVPASNYGYTF
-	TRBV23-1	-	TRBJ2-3	TGCGCCAGCAGTCAGGGTCGGCGAATTCCAACAGATACGCAGTATTTT	CASSQGRRIPTDTQYF
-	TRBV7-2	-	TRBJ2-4	TGTGCCAGCAGCTTAAGTTGGCAGGGAAACATTCAGTACTTC	CASSLSWQGNIQYF
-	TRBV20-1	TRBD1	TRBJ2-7	TGCAGTGCCCGGACAGGTGACGAGCAGTACTTC	CSARTGDEQYF
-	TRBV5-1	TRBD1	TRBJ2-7	TGCGCCAGCAGCGCCGGACAGGAGAACGGCGAGCAGTACTTC	CASSAGQENGEQYF
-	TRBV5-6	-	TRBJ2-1	TGTGCCAGCAGCAAAGGAGAGCAGTTCTTC	CASSKGEQFF
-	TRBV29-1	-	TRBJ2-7	TGCAGCGTTGTTACCGGGACGGCTCCCTACGAGCAGTACTTC	CSVVTGTAPYEQYF
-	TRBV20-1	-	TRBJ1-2	TGCAGTGCCCTAAACGGGTACTTC	CSALNGYF
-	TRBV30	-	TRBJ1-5	TGTGCCTGGAGTTGGACAAAGGATCAGCCCCAGCATTTT	CAWSWTKDQPQHF
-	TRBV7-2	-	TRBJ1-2	TGTGCCAGCAGCGCGTCGGGTGCTGGCTACACCTTC	CASSASGAGYTF
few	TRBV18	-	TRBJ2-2	TGTGCCAGCTCACCATTTACAGAGACCGGGGAGCTGTTTTTT	CASSPFTETGELFF
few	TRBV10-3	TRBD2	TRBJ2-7	TGTGCCATCAGTGAGTCCCTAGCGGGACCTAACTCCTACGAGCAGTACTTC	CAISESLAGPNSYEQYF
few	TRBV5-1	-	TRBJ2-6	TGCGCCAGCAGCTTGAGGGTCTCTGGGGCCAACGTCCTGACTTTC	CASSLRVSGANVLTF
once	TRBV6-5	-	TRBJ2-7	TGTGCCAGCAGCCTCGCCAGGGGGGCCTACGAGCAGTACTTC	CASSLARGAYEQYF
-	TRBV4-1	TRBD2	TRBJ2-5	TGCGCCAGCAGCCAAGAGGAGCTAGCGGTAAAAGAGACCCAGTACTTC	CASSQEELAVKETQYF
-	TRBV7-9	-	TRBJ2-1	TGTGCCAGCAGCTCCATCAGCCGGAACTACGATGAGCAGTTCTTC	CASSSISRNYDEQFF
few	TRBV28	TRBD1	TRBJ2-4	TGTGCCAGCAGCCGCGGACAGGGGACAATTCAGTACTTC	CASSRGQGTIQYF
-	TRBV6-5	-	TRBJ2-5	TGTGCCAGCAACCGAGGGACGCAAGAGACCCAGTACTTC	CASNRGTQETQYF
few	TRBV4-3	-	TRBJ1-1	TGCGCCAGCAGCCAAGGTCGGCTTCCCCACACTGAAGCTTTCTTT	CASSQGRLPHTEAFF
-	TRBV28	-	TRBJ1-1	TGTGCCAGCAGTTTATGGGGTTACACTGAAGCTTTCTTT	CASSLWGYTEAFF
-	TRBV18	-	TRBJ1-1	TGTGCCAGCTCACCCCGGGTACAAGAAGCTTTCTTT	CASSPRVQEAFF
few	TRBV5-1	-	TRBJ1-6	TGCGCCAGCAGCTTGTCAGGGGCCGAAACCGCCTCACCCCTCCACTTT	CASSLSGAETASPLHF
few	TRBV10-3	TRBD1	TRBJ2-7	TGTGCCATCAGTGGGACAGGGGCAGGCGAGCAGTACTTC	CAISGTGAGEQYF
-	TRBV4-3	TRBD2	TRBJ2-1	TGCGCCAGCAGCCAAGAAGGGACTAGCGGTTCCTACAATGAGCAGTTCTTC	CASSQEGTSGSYNEQFF
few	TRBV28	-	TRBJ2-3	TGTGCCAGCAGTTTTGGCCGCGGCACAGATACGCAGTATTTT	CASSFGRGTDTQYF
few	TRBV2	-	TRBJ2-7	TGTGCCAGCAGTGAAGCGGTAGGGGAACGTCTCTACGAGCAGTACTTC	CASSEAVGERLYEQYF
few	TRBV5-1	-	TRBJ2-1	TGCGCCAGCAGCGGGGGCGGGCAGTACAATGAGCAGTTCTTC	CASSGGGQYNEQFF
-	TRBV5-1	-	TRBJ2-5	TGCGCCAGCAGGGGCAGCTACCAAGAGACCCAGTACTTC	CASRGSYQETQYF
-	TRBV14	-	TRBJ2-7	TGTGCCAGCAGCCAAGGGCGGATATTAAACTACGAGCAGTACTTC	CASSQGRILNYEQYF
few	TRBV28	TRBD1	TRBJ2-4	TGTGCCAGCAGTTCCCCGACAGGGGGCCCCAAAAACATTCAGTACTTC	CASSSPTGGPKNIQYF
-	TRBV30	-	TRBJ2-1	TGTGCCTGGAGTGTCCGGGGAGAGCAGTTCTTC	CAWSVRGEQFF
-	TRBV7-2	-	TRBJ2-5	TGTGCCAGCAGCCCTGGATGGACAGAGACCCAGTACTTC	CASSPGWTETQYF
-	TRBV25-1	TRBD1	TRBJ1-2	TGTGCCAGCAGTGATCAGGGACAGAGGGGTGGCTACACCTTC	CASSDQGQRGGYTF
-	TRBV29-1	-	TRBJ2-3	TGCAGCGTTGCCCCACGACAGGCGGAAGATACGCAGTATTTT	CSVAPRQAEDTQYF
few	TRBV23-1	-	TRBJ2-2	TGCGCCAGCAGCCACCCGGACAGTAACACCGGGGAGCTGTTTTTT	CASSHPDSNTGELFF
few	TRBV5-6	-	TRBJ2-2	TGTGCCAGCAGCTTGGACCGGGACTGGTACACCGGGGAGCTGTTTTTT	CASSLDRDWYTGELFF
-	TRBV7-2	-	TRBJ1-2	TGTGCCAGCAGCCCAGAATGGCAGACTAACTATGGCTACACCTTC	CASSPEWQTNYGYTF
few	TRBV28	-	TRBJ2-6	TGTGCCAGCCTGGCAGGGTCTGGGGCCAACGTCCTGACTTTC	CASLAGSGANVLTF
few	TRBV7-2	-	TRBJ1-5	TGTGCCAGCAGCCCGGGGGGGGCAAGCAATCAGCCCCAGCATTTT	CASSPGGASNQPQHF
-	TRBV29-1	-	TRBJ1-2	TGCAGCGCTGTAGGGCAAGCTAACTATGGCTACACCTTC	CSAVGQANYGYTF
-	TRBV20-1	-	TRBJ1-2	TGCAGTGCCACCGGGGGCTATGGCTACACCTTC	CSATGGYGYTF
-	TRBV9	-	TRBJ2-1	TGTGCCAGCAGCGACCAGAGATCAGGGAATGAGCAGTTCTTC	CASSDQRSGNEQFF